Shown below are 9 T cell receptor beta chains from a single sample sequenced in a study of CD8+CD57+ T cells in acquired aplastic anemia. Only patients with CD8+CD57+ cell expansion on flow cytometry were chosen for sequencing. It was genomic DNA that served as the template for profiling TCR beta VDJ and CDR3. TCRdb used MiXCR to reprocess the reads, holding one entry per CDR3 protein. In the table there are about 160,000 distinct CDR3 sequences, 48% of which are singletons. Sequencing was carried out using sorted CD4+, CD8+, or CD8+CD57+ T cells (not recorded which) from PBMCs. The receptors shown here come from a human donor with aplastic anemia.

This clonotype was counted only a few times. The chain couples TRBV10-2 to TRBJ1-5, with D possibly matching TRBD1 (5 bases). Germline-derived CDR1 and CDR2 are WSHSY and SAAADI. The CDR3 consists of 14 residues. V lost 5 bases and J lost 5, with 13 bases in between. CDR3 amino acids: CASSKTGSDQPQHF. The DNA of the CDR3 is TGCGCCAGCAGTAAAACAGGATCCGATCAGCCCCAGCATTTT.

The genes are TRBV27 and TRBJ2-1; D not certain. This CDR3 spans 16 amino acids. Germline-derived CDR1 and CDR2 are MNHEY and SMNVEV (reference sequence). Trimming pared 6 bases from V and 4 bases from J, leaving 19 bases between. The chain's CDR3 is CASSLLGIPEYNEQFF. The CDR3 DNA sequence: TGTGCCAGCAGCCTTCTTGGGATTCCAGAGTACAATGAGCAGTTCTTC.

This clonotype was observed at least ten times. J is TRBJ1-4 and V is TRBV7-9, with a possible D match to TRBD1 (5 bases). The V gene lost 5 bases and the J gene lost 5 bases, with 9 bases spanning the gap. The CDR3 covers 13 residues. Germline lookup yields CDR1 SEHNR and CDR2 FQNEAQ (reference sequence). The CDR3 reads CASSVTANEKLFF. Written as DNA, the CDR3 is TGTGCCAGCAGCGTGACAGCAAATGAAAAACTGTTTTTT.

The chain has TRBV20-1 and TRBJ1-5; the D is unclear. Trimming took off 6 bases at V and 2 bases at J, with 17 bases between the two ends. The germline V gene encodes CDR1 DFQATT and CDR2 SNEGSKA (reference sequence). The CDR3 contains 15 residues. The DNA of the CDR3 is TGCAGTGCCCCGGATGAGAGTATCGGCAATCAGCCCCAGCATTTT. Translated, it gives CSAPDESIGNQPQHF.

This clonotype was counted ten times or more. V is TRBV4-1 and J is TRBJ2-1, with D perhaps TRBD2 (5 bases). Germline V CDR1 and CDR2: MGHRA, YSYEKL. The ends were cut back, 5 bases at V and 8 bases at J, with 16 bases in the middle. This CDR3 comprises 14 residues. The CDR3: CASSREIAVDEQFF. CDR3 nucleotides: TGCGCCAGCAGCAGGGAGATTGCGGTGGATGAGCAGTTCTTC.

The CDR3 sequence: CASSLGLAATGELFF. The CDR3 DNA reads as TGCGCCAGCAGCTTGGGACTAGCGGCCACCGGGGAGCTGTTTTTT. The chain links TRBV5-1 to TRBJ2-2, with 9 bases that match TRBD2. V was pared by 0 bases and J by 4 bases, with 1 base of the junction left unmatched. Germline V gives CDR1 SGHRS, CDR2 YFSETQ. This CDR3 contains 15 residues.

The V and J genes are TRBV20-1 and TRBJ2-3; 7 nucleotides line up with TRBD1. This CDR3 spans 13 amino acids. J lost 9 bases, V lost 7 bases, and 13 bases had no gene match. Germline-derived CDR1 and CDR2 are DFQATT and SNEGSKA (reference sequence). The CDR3 spells CSGEVGGTDTQYF. DNA of the CDR3: TGCAGTGGGGAAGTAGGGGGCACCGACACGCAGTATTTT.

The chain uses TRBV7-8 and TRBJ2-1; D is unclear. The germline V gene encodes CDR1 SGHVS and CDR2 FQNEAQ. The CDR3 runs 12 residues. Trimming took 2 bases from V and 8 from J, leaving 7 bases between them. The CDR3 here is CASSLFGHEQFF. The CDR3 nucleotides read TGTGCCAGCAGCTTATTCGGGCATGAGCAGTTCTTC.

Comments on this clonotype: Germline and junction disagree at one end, which may indicate a read error. The chain is built from TRBV24-1 and TRBJ2-3, with D maybe TRBD2 (6 bases). In germline, CDR1 is KGHDR, CDR2 SFDVKD. The CDR3 loop spans 16 amino acids. CDR3 bases: TGTGCCACCAGTGATCTAGGGACTCCCGCAGGAGATACGCAATATTTT. The encoded protein is CATSDLGTPAGDTQYF.